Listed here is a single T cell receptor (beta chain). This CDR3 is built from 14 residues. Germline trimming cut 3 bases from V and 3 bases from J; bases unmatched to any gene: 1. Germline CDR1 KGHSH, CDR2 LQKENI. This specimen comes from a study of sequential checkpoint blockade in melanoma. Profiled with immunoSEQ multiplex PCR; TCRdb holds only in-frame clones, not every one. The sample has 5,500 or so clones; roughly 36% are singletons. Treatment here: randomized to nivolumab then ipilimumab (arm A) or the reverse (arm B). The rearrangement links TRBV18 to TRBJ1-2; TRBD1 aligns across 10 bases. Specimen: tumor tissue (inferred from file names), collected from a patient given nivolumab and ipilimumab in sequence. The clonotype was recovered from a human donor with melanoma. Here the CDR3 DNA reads TGTGCCAGCTCACCCGGACAGGGGGACTATGGCTACACCTTC. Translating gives CASSPGQGDYGYTF.